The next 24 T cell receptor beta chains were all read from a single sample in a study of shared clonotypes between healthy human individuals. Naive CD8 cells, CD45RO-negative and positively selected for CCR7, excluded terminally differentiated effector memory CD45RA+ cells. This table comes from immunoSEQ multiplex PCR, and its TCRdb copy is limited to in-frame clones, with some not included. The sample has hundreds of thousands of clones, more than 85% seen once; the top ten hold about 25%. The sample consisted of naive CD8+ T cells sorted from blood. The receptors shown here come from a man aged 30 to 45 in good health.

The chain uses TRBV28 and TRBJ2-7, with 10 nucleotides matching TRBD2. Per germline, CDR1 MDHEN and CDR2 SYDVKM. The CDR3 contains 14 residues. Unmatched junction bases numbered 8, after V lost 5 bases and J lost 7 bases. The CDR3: CASSNLAGVWEQYF. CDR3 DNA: TGTGCCAGCAGTAACCTAGCGGGAGTTTGGGAGCAGTACTTC.

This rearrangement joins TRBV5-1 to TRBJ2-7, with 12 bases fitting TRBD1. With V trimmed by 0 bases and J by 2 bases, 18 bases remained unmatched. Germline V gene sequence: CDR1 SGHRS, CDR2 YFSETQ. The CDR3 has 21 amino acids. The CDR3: CASSLADLPGTGGEDPYEQYF. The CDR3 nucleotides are TGCGCCAGCAGCTTGGCCGACCTACCTGGGACAGGGGGCGAAGACCCCTACGAGCAGTACTTC.

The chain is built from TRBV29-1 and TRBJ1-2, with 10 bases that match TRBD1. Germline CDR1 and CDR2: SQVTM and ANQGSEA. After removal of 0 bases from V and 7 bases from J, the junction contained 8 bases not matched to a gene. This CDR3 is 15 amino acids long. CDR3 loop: CSVEDRTGGRGGYTF. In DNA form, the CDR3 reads TGCAGCGTTGAAGACCGGACAGGGGGTCGAGGTGGCTACACCTTC.

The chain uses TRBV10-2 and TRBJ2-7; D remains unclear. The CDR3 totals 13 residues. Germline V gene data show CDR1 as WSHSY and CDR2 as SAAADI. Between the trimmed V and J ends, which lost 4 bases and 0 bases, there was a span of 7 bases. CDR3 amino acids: CASSVGHSYEQYF. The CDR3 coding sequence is TGCGCCAGCAGTGTTGGCCACTCCTACGAGCAGTACTTC.

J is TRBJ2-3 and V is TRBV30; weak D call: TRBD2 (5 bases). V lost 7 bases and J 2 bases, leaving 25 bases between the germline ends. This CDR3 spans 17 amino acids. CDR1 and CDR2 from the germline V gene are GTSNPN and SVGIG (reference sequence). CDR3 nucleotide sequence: TGTGCCTTCAAGCCTAGCAGTCGGAACTTATACACAGATACGCAGTATTTT. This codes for CAFKPSSRNLYTDTQYF.

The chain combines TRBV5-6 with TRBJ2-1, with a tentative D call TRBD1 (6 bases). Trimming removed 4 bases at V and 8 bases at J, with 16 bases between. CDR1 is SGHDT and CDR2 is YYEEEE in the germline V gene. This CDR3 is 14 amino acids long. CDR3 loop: CASSPWNRVHEQFF. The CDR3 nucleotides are TGTGCCAGCAGCCCGTGGAACAGGGTCCATGAGCAGTTCTTC.

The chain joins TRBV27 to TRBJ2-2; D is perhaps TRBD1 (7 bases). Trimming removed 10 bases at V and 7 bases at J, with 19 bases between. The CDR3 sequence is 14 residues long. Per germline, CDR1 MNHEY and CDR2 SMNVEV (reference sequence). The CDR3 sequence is CATYGRGDGGELFF. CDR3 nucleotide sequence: TGTGCCACCTACGGCAGGGGGGACGGCGGGGAGCTGTTTTTT.

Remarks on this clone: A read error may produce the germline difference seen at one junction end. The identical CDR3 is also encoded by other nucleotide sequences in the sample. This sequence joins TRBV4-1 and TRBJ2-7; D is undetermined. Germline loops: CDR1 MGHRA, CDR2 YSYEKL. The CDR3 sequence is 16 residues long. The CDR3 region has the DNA TGCGCCAGCAGCCTACTGCTGGGTCAAGGAACCTACGAACAGTACTTC. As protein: CASSLLLGQGTYEQYF.

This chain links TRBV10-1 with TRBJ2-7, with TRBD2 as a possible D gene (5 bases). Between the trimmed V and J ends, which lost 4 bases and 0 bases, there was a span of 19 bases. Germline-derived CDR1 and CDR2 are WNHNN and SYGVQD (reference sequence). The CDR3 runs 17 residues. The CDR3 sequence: CASSGLMPRGSSYEQYF. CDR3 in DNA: TGCGCCAGCAGTGGCTTGATGCCCCGGGGTTCCTCCTACGAGCAGTACTTC.

CDR3 amino acids: CASSQATGSPYGYTF. CDR3 coding DNA: TGCGCCAGCAGCCAGGCAACAGGGAGCCCCTATGGCTACACCTTC. The rearrangement links TRBV4-1 to TRBJ1-2, with D perhaps TRBD1 (6 bases). CDR3 length: 15 amino acids. Germline V CDR1 and CDR2: MGHRA, YSYEKL. The ends were cut back, 3 bases at V and 4 bases at J, with 15 bases in the middle.

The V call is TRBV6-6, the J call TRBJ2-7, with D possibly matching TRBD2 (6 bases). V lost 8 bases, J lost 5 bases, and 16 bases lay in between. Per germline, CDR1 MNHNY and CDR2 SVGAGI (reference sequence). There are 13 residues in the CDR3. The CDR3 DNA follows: TGTGCCAGCTCGACGGGAGACGTTGACGAGCAGTACTTC. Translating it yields CASSTGDVDEQYF.

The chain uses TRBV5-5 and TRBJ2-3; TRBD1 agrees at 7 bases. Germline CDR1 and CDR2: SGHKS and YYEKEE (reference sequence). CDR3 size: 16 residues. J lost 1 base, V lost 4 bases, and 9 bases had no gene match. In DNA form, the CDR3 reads TGTGCCAGCAGCGGAATCCGGGACAGACGCACAGATACGCAGTATTTT. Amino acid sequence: CASSGIRDRRTDTQYF. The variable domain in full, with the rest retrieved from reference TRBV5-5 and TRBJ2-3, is DAGVTQSPTHLIKTRGQQVTLRCSPISGHKSVSWYQQVLGQGPQFIFQYYEKEERGRGNFPDRFSARQFPNYSSELNVNALLLGDSALYLCASSGIRDRRTDTQYFGPGTRLTVL.

This CDR3 is CASSLTGVIYEQYF. The CDR3 nucleotides are TGTGCCAGCAGCCTGACAGGGGTAATCTACGAGCAGTACTTC. The rearrangement joins TRBV27 to TRBJ2-7; 8 positions match TRBD1. CDR1 and CDR2 from the germline V gene are MNHEY and SMNVEV (reference sequence). V shed 6 bases and J 3 bases; nucleotides not matched to a gene: 7. The CDR3 runs 14 residues.

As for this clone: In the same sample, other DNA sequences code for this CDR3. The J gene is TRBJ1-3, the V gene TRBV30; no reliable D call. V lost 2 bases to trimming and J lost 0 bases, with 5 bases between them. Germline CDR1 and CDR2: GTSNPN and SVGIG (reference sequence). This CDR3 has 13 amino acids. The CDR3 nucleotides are TGTGCCTGGAGTTTAATCTCTGGAAACACCATATATTTT. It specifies CAWSLISGNTIYF.

CDR3 nucleotides: TGTGCCAGCAGCGGCACTAGCGGGCAGGTCGAGCAGTACTTC. This sequence encodes CASSGTSGQVEQYF. This chain connects TRBV9 to TRBJ2-7; TRBD2 aligns across 9 bases. Germline V CDR1 and CDR2: SGDLS, YYNGEE. V lost 3 bases and J lost 6; bases outside the gene matches: 7. The CDR3 has 14 residues.

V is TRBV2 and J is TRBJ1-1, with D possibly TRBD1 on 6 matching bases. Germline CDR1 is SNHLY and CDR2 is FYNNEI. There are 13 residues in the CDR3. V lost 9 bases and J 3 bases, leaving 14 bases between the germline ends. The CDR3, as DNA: TGTGCCAGGAGGACAGAAGGGTACACTGAAGCTTTCTTT. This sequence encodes CARRTEGYTEAFF.

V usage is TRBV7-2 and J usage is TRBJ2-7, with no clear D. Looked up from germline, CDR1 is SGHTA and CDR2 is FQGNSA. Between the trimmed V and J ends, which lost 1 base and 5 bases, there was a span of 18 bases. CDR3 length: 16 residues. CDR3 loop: CASSLEPLGGRDEQYF. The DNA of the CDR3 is TGTGCCAGCAGCTTAGAACCTCTGGGTGGCCGCGACGAGCAGTACTTC.

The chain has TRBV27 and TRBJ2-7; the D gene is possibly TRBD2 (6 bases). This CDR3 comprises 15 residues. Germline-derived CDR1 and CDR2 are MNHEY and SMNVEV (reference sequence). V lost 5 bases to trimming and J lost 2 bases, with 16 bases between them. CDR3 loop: CASSILGTSPYEQYF. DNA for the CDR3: TGTGCCAGCAGTATTCTCGGCACTAGCCCCTACGAGCAGTACTTC.

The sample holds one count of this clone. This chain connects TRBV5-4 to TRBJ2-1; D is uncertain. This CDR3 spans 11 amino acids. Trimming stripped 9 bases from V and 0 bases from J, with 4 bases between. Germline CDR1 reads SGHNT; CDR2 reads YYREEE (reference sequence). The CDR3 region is CATHSYNEQFF. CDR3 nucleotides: TGTGCCACCCACTCCTACAATGAGCAGTTCTTC.

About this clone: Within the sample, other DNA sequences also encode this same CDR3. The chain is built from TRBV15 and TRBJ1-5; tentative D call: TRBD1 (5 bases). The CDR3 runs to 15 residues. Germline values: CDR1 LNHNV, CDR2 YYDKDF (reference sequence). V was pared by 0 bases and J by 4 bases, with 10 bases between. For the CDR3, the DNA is TGTGCCACCAGCAGAGATCGGAGGGGTAATCAGCCCCAGCATTTT. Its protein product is CATSRDRRGNQPQHF. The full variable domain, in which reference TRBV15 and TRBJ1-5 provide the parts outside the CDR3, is DAMVIQNPRYQVTQFGKPVTLSCSQTLNHNVMYWYQQKSSQAPKLLFHYYDKDFNNEADTPDNFQSRRPNTSFCFLDIRSPGLGDTAMYLCATSRDRRGNQPQHFGDGTRLSIL.

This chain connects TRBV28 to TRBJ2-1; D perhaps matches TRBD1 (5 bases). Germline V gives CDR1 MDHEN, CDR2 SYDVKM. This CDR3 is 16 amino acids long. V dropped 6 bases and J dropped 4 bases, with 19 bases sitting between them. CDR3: CASRSVREIMYNEQFF. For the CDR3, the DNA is TGTGCCAGCAGGAGCGTCAGGGAAATTATGTACAATGAGCAGTTCTTC. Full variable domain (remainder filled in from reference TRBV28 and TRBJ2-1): DVKVTQSSRYLVKRTGEKVFLECVQDMDHENMFWYRQDPGLGLRLIYFSYDVKMKEKGDIPEGYSVSREKKERFSLILESASTNQTSMYLCASRSVREIMYNEQFFGPGTRLTVL.

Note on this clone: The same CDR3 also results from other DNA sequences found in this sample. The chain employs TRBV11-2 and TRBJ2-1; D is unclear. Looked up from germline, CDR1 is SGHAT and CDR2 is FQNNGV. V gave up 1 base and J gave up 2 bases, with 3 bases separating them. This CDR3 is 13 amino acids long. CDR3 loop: CASSLGPYNEQFF. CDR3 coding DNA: TGTGCCAGCAGCTTAGGTCCCTACAATGAGCAGTTCTTC. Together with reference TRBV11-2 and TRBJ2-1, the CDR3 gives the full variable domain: EAGVAQSPRYKIIEKRQSVAFWCNPISGHATLYWYQQILGQGPKLLIQFQNNGVVDDSQLPKDRFSAERLKGVDSTLKIQPAKLEDSAVYLCASSLGPYNEQFFGPGTRLTVL.

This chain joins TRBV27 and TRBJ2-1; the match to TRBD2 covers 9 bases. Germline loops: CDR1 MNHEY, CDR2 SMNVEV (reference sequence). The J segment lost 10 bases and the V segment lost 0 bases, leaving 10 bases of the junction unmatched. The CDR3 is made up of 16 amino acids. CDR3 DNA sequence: TGTGCCAGCAGTTTATCGATGGCTAGCGGGACGGGAGAGCAGTTCTTC. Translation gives CASSLSMASGTGEQFF.

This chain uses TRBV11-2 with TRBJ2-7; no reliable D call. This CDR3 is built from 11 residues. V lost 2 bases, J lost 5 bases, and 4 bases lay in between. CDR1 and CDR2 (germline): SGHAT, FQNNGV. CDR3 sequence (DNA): TGTGCCAGCAGCTTAAACCACGAGCAGTACTTC. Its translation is CASSLNHEQYF.